The T cell receptor (beta chain) under discussion was sequenced for a study of Ad26.COV2.S vaccination and SARS-CoV-2 variants. Study observations and caveats: Compared with placebo recipients, vaccine recipients had higher spike-specific TCR breadth. Reported findings describe substantial breadth in spike-specific CD8+ and CD4+ T cell responses following vaccination.

After removal of 4 bases from V and 1 base from J, the junction contained 15 bases not matched to a gene. The CDR3 has 18 amino acids. Per germline, CDR1 MNHEY and CDR2 SVGEGT. In regard to this clone: No antigen is known for it.

Treatment specified: around 19 received Ad26.COV2.S at low or high dose, single or two shots; several received placebo; per-sample allocation not given. The samples date from day 63 after the first vaccine or placebo injection. Vaccination used an Ad26 vector expressing Wuhan-strain SARS-CoV-2 spike. Method: immunoSEQ multiplex PCR; TCRdb's copy keeps in-frame clones and lacks some. The sample shows some 250,000 clones, more than 75% of them seen only once. The chain is built from TRBV6-2 or TRBV6-3 and TRBJ2-7; 8 bases line up with TRBD1. The clonotype originates from a person aged 18-60 years who received the Ad26.COV2.S COVID-19 vaccine or a placebo. The sample here was peripheral blood, taken in a trial of Ad26.COV2.S vaccine versus placebo. In DNA, the CDR3 is TGTGCCAGCAGTTGGAGGTCAGGGGGCAATGTTAATTCCTACGAGCAGTACTTC. Amino acid sequence: CASSWRSGGNVNSYEQYF.